This T cell receptor (beta chain) stems from a study of T cell responses to AZD1222 COVID-19 vaccine. Turning to the study itself: Whether given at about 4 or about 12 weeks, second doses were pooled.

Sequencing was performed with immunoSEQ multiplex PCR; in TCRdb, only in-frame clones are kept and a portion is missing. The sample holds around 160,000 clones; about 90% are singletons and the top ten take 4% to 6%. Points from the study as a whole: Donors, mostly white British, included more females; clonal diversity was possibly underestimated. Once two AZD1222 doses were given, Spike-specific TCR breadth and depth went up. Samples come after the peak T cell response, not at day 14.

About this clone: The antigen remains undetermined.

The germline V gene encodes CDR1 SNHLY and CDR2 FYNNEI. With 7 bases removed from V and 6 bases from J, the gap between germline ends came to 13 bases. The CDR3 consists of 13 residues. The chain has TRBV2 and TRBJ2-1, with D perhaps matching TRBD2 (5 bases). The clonotype originates from an adult in good health. This specimen consisted of peripheral blood, obtained on day 0 of AZD1222 vaccination. CDR3 protein: CASIPPGTNEQFF. The DNA for the CDR3 is TGTGCCAGCATACCTCCGGGAACCAATGAGCAGTTCTTC.